These 5 T cell receptor beta chains were sequenced from one sample in a study of T cells expressing NK-cell markers (dated by TCRdb to the early 2020s). Library prep was done by 5' RACE. Sequenced on an Illumina HiSeq 2000. TCRdb reprocessed the reads and assigns one entry to each CDR3 protein sequence, leaving out DNA. The table for this sample records hundreds of thousands of distinct CDR3 sequences. The top ten clonotypes cover under 6.5% of the sample. The sample comprised blood T cells: a sorted CD56 or NKG2C T cell subset, CD4+ or CD8+ T cells, or bulk PBMC T cells (not recorded which). These receptor sequences come from a man aged 18-75 years in good health.

V is TRBV6-5 and J is TRBJ2-2; there is no DNA to check the TCRdb D call of TRBD1. Per germline, CDR1 MNHEY and CDR2 SVGAGI. This CDR3 is built from 15 residues. CDR3 sequence reads: CASSYGQGGTGELFF.

The CDR3 spells CASQGDNYGYTF. The chain couples TRBV5-1 to TRBJ1-2; the D gene TCRdb calls, TRBD1, cannot be checked with no DNA. Germline V gene lookup returns CDR1 SGHRS and CDR2 YFSETQ. CDR3 size: 12 residues. The entire variable domain, with the rest obtained from reference TRBV5-1 and TRBJ1-2, is as follows: KAGVTQTPRYLIKTRGQQVTLSCSPISGHRSVSWYQQTPGQGLQFLFEYFSETQRNKGNFPGRFSGRQFSNSRSEMNVSTLELGDSALYLCASQGDNYGYTFGSGTRLTVV.

This rearrangement joins TRBV5-1 to TRBJ2-2; lacking DNA, the TRBD1 call made by TCRdb goes unchecked. Germline values: CDR1 SGHRS, CDR2 YFSETQ. The CDR3 covers 16 residues. The CDR3 region is CASSGRVLANTGELFF. The entire variable domain, with the rest obtained from reference TRBV5-1 and TRBJ2-2, is as follows: KAGVTQTPRYLIKTRGQQVTLSCSPISGHRSVSWYQQTPGQGLQFLFEYFSETQRNKGNFPGRFSGRQFSNSRSEMNVSTLELGDSALYLCASSGRVLANTGELFFGEGSRLTVL.

The chain has TRBV5-5 and TRBJ2-3. The CDR3 length is 14 residues. Germline V gives CDR1 SGHKS, CDR2 YYEKEE (reference sequence). The CDR3: CASSLLRREDTQYF.

The gene calls are TRBV12-3 or TRBV12-4 and TRBJ2-7; TCRdb names TRBD1, which stays unverified in the absence of DNA. This CDR3 is 14 amino acids long. CDR3 sequence reads: CASNPTGTGVEQYF.